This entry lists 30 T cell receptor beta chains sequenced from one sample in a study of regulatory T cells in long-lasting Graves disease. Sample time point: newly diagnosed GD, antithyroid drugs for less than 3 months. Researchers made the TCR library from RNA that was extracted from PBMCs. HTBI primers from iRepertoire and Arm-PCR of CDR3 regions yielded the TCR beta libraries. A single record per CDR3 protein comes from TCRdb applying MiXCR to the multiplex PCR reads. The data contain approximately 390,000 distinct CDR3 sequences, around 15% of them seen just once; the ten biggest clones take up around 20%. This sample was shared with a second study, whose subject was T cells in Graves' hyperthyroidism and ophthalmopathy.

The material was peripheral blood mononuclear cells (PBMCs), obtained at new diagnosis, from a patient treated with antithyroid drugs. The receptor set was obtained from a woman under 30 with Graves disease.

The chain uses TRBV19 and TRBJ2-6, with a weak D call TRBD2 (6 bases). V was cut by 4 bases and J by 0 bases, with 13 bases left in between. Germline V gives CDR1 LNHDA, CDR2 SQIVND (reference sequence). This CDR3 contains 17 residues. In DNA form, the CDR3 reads TGTGCCAGTAGTACGACTAGTCTCTCCTCTGGGGCCAACGTCCTGACTTTC. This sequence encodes CASSTTSLSSGANVLTF.

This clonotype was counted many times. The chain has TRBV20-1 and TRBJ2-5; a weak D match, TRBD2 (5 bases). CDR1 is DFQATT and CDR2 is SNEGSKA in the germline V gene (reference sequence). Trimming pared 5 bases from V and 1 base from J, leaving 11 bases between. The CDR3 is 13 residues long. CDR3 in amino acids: CSAPPGFQETQYF. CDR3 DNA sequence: TGCAGTGCTCCTCCGGGATTCCAAGAGACCCAGTACTTC.

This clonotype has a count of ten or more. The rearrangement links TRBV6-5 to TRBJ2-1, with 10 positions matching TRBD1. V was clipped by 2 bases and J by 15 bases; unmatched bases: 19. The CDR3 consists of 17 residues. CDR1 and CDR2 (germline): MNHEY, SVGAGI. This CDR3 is CASSYRWTGGTGTRPFF. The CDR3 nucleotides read TGTGCCAGCAGTTACAGATGGACAGGGGGTACCGGGACTAGACCGTTCTTC.

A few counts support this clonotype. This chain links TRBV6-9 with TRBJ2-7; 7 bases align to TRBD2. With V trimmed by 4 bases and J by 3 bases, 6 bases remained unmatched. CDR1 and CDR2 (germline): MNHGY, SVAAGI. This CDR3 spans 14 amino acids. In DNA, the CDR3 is TGTGCCAGCAGTTCTAGCGGACTGAACTACGAGCAGTACTTC. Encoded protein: CASSSSGLNYEQYF.

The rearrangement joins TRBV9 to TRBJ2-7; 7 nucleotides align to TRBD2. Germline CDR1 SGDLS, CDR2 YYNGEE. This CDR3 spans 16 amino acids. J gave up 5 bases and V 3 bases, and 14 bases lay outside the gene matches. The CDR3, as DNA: TGTGCCAGCAGCGCTCGGGGAGGGGCGGGTCGGGACGAGCAGTACTTC. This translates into CASSARGGAGRDEQYF.

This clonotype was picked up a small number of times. The DNA of the CDR3 is TGCGCCAGCAGCTTCCCAGGGAGTGAAAAACTGTTTTTT. Translated, it gives CASSFPGSEKLFF. This sequence joins TRBV5-1 and TRBJ1-4, with D possibly matching TRBD1 (5 bases). V was clipped by 2 bases and J by 7 bases, with 9 bases between them. This CDR3 comprises 13 residues. Germline V gene sequence: CDR1 SGHRS, CDR2 YFSETQ. Together with reference TRBV5-1 and TRBJ1-4, the CDR3 gives the full variable domain: KAGVTQTPRYLIKTRGQQVTLSCSPISGHRSVSWYQQTPGQGLQFLFEYFSETQRNKGNFPGRFSGRQFSNSRSEMNVSTLELGDSALYLCASSFPGSEKLFFGSGTQLSVL.

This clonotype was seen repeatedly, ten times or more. The CDR3 loop is CSATAGRRFLNTEAFF. For the CDR3, the DNA is TGCAGTGCTACGGCAGGACGGCGATTCCTGAACACTGAAGCTTTCTTT. The chain joins TRBV20-1 to TRBJ1-1; D remains unclear. CDR3 length equals 16 residues. The germline V gene has CDR1 DFQATT and CDR2 SNEGSKA (reference sequence). Trimming stripped 4 bases from V and 0 bases from J, with 18 bases between.

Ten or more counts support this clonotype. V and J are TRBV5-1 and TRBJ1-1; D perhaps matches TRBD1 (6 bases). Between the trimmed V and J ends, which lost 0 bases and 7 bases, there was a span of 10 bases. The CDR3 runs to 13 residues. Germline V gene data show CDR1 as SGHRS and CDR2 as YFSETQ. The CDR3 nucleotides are TGCGCCAGCAGCTTGGAGTTCAGGGGTGAAGCTTTCTTT. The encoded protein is CASSLEFRGEAFF. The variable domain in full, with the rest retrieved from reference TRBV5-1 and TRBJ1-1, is KAGVTQTPRYLIKTRGQQVTLSCSPISGHRSVSWYQQTPGQGLQFLFEYFSETQRNKGNFPGRFSGRQFSNSRSEMNVSTLELGDSALYLCASSLEFRGEAFFGQGTRLTVV.

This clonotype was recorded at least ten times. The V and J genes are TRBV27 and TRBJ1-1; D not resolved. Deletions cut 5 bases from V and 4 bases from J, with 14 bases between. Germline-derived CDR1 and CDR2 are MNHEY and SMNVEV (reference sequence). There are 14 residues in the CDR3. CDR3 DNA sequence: TGTGCCAGCAGTCCCCCCGGGGAAGGCACTGAAGCTTTCTTT. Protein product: CASSPPGEGTEAFF.

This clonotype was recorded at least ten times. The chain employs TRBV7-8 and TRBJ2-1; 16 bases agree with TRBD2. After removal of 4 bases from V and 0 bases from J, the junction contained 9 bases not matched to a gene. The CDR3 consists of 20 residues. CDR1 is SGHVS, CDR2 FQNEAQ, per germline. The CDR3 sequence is CASSSHLGLAGGPSYNEQFF. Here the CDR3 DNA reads TGTGCCAGCAGCTCGCACTTGGGACTAGCGGGGGGGCCCTCCTACAATGAGCAGTTCTTC.

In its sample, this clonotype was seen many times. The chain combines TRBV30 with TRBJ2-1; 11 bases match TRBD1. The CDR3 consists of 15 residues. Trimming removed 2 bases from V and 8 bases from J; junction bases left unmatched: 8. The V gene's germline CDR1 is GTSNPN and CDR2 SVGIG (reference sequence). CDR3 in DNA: TGTGCCTGGAGTACCGGGACAGGGGGTCTGGATGAGCAGTTCTTC. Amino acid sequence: CAWSTGTGGLDEQFF. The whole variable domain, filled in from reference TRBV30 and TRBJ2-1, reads SQTIHQWPATLVQPVGSPLSLECTVEGTSNPNLYWYRQAAGRGLQLLFYSVGIGQISSEVPQNLSASRPQDRQFILSSKKLLLSDSGFYLCAWSTGTGGLDEQFFGPGTRLTVL.

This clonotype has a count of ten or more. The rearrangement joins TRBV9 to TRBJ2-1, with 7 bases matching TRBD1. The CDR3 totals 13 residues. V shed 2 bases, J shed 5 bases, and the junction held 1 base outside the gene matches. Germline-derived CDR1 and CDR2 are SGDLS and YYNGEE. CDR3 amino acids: CASSVGQNNEQFF. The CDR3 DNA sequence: TGTGCCAGCAGCGTGGGACAGAACAATGAGCAGTTCTTC.

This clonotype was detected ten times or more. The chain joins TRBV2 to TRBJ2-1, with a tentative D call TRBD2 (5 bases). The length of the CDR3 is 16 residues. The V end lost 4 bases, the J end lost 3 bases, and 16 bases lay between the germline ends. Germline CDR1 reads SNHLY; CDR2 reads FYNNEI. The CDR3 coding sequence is TGTGCCAGCAGTGTTAGACGGCAGAGGGACTACAATGAGCAGTTCTTC. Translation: CASSVRRQRDYNEQFF.

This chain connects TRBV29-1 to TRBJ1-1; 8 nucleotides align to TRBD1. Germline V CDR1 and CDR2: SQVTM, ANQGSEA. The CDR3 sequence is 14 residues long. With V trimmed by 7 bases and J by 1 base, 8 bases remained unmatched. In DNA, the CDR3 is TGCAGCGGAATGGGGGACAGGTCGAACACTGAAGCTTTCTTT. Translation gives CSGMGDRSNTEAFF.

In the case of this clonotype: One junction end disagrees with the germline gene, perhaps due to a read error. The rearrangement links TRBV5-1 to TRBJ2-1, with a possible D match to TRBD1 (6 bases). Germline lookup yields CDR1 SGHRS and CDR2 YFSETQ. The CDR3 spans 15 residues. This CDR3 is CASSLTVGGHKEQFF. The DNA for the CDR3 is TGCGCGAGCAGCTTGACAGTTGGGGGACACAAGGAGCAGTTCTTC. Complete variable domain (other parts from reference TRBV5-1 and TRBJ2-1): KAGVTQTPRYLIKTRGQQVTLSCSPISGHRSVSWYQQTPGQGLQFLFEYFSETQRNKGNFPGRFSGRQFSNSRSEMNVSTLELGDSALYLCASSLTVGGHKEQFFGPGTRLTVL.

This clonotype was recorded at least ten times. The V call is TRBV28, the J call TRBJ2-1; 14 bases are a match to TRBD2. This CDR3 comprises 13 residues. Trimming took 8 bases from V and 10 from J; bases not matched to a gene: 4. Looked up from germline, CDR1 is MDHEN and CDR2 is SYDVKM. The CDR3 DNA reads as TGTGCCAGCGGGACTAGCGGGAGAGCGGAGCAGTTCTTC. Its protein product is CASGTSGRAEQFF. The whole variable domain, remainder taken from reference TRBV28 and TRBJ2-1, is DVKVTQSSRYLVKRTGEKVFLECVQDMDHENMFWYRQDPGLGLRLIYFSYDVKMKEKGDIPEGYSVSREKKERFSLILESASTNQTSMYLCASGTSGRAEQFFGPGTRLTVL.

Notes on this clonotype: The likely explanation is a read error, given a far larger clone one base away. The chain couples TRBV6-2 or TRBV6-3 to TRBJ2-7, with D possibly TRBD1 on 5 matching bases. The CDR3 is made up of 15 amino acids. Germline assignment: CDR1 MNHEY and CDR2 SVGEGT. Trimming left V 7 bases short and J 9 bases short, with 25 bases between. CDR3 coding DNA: TGTGCCAGCACCCTTAGGGGCAGGACCCCCTTCAGGCAGTACTTC. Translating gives CASTLRGRTPFRQYF.

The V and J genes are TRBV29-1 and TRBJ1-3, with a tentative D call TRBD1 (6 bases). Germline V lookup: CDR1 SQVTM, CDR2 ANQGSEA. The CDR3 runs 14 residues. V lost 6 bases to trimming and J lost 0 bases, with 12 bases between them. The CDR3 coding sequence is TGCAGCGTAGGGCAGGGGAGCTCTGGAAACACCATATATTTT. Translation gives CSVGQGSSGNTIYF.

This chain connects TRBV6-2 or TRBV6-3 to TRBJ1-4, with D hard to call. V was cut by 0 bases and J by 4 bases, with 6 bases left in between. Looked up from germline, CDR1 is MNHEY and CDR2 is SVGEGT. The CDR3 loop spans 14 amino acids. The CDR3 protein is CASSYSGDNEKLFF. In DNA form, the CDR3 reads TGTGCCAGCAGTTACTCAGGAGATAATGAAAAACTGTTTTTT.

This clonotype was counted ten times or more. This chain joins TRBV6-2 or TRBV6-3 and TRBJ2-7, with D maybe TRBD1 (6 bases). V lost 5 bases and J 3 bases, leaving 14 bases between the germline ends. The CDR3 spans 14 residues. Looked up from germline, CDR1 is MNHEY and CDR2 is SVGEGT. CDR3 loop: CASSETSGVYEQYF. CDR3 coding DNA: TGTGCCAGCAGTGAGACATCAGGGGTCTACGAGCAGTACTTC.

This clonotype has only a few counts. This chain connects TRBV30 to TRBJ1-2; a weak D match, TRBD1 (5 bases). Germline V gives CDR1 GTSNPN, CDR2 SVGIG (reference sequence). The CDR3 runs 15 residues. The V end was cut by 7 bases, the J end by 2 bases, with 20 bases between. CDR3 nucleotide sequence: TGTGCCTCTAACGTGGGGGGGGTAGGAAACTATGGCTACACCTTC. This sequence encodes CASNVGGVGNYGYTF. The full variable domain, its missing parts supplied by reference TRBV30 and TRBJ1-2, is SQTIHQWPATLVQPVGSPLSLECTVEGTSNPNLYWYRQAAGRGLQLLFYSVGIGQISSEVPQNLSASRPQDRQFILSSKKLLLSDSGFYLCASNVGGVGNYGYTFGSGTRLTVV.

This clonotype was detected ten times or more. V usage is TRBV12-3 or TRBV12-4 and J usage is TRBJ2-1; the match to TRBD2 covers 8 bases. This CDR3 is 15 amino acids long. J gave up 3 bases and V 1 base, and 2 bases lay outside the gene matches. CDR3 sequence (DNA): TGTGCCAGCAGTTTAGGACTAGCGAACTACAATGAGCAGTTCTTC. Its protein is CASSLGLANYNEQFF.

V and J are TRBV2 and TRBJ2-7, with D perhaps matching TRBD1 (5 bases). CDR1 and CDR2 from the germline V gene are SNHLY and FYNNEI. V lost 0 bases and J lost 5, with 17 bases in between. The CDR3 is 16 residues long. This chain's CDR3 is CASSEAVDSRSDEQYF. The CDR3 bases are TGTGCCAGCAGTGAAGCGGTTGACAGCCGTTCTGACGAGCAGTACTTC.

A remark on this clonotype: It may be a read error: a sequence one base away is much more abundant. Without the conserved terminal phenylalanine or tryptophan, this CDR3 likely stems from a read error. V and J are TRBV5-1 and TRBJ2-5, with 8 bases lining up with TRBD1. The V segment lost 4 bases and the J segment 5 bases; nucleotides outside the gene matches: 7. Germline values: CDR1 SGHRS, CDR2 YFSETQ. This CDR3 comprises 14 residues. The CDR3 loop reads CASSPGQVRETQYL. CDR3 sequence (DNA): TGCGCCAGCAGCCCGGGACAGGTCCGTGAGACCCAGTACCTC.

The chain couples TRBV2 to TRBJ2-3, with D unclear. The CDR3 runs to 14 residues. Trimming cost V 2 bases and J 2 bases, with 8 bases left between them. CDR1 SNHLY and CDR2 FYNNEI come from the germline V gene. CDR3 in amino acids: CASSERRSTDTQYF. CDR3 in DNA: TGTGCCAGCAGTGAACGGCGGTCCACAGATACGCAGTATTTT.

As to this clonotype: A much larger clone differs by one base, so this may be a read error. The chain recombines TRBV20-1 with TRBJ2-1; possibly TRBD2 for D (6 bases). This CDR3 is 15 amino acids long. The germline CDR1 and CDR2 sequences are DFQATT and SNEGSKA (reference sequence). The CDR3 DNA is TGCAGTACTAGAGCCCGTCGACTAGCCTACAATGAGCAGTTCTTC. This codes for CSTRARRLAYNEQFF.

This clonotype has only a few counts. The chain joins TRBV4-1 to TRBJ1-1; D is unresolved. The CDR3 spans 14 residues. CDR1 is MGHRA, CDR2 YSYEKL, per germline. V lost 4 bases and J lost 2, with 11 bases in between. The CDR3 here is CASSPLAVNTEAFF. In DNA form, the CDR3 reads TGCGCCAGCAGCCCACTTGCCGTAAACACTGAAGCTTTCTTT.

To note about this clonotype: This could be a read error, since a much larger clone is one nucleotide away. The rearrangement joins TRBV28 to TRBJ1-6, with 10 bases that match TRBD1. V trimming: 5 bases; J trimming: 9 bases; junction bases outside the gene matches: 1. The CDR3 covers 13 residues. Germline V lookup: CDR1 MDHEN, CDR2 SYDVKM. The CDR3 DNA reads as TGTGCCAGCAGTGGGGACAGGGGTTCACCCCTCCACTTT. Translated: CASSGDRGSPLHF.

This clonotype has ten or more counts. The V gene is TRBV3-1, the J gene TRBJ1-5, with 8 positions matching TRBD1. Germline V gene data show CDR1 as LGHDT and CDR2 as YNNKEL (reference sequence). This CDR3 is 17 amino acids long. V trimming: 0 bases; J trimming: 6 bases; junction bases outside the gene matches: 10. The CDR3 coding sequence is TGTGCCAGCAGCCAAGATGGGGCAGGGGGCGTGCTTCAGCCCCAGCATTTT. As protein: CASSQDGAGGVLQPQHF.

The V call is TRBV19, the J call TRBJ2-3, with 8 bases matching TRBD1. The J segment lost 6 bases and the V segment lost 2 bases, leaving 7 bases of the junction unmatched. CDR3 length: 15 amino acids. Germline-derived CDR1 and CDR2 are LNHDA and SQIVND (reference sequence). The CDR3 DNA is TGTGCCAGTAGTATATCCAGGGGGCGATCCGATACGCAGTATTTT. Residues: CASSISRGRSDTQYF.